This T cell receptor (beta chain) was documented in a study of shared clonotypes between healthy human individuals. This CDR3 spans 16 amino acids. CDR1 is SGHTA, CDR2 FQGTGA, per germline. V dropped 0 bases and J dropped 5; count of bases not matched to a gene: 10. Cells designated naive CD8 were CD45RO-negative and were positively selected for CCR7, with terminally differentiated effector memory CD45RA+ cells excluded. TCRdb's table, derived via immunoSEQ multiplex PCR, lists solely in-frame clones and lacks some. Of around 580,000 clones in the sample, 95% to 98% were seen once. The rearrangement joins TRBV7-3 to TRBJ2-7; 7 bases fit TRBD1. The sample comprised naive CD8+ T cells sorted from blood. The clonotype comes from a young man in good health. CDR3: CASSLTVDRVRNEQYF. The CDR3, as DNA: TGTGCCAGCAGCTTAACGGTAGACAGGGTACGAAACGAGCAGTACTTC. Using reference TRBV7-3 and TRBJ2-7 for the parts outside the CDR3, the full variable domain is GAGVSQTPSNKVTEKGKYVELRCDPISGHTALYWYRQSLGQGPEFLIYFQGTGAADDSGLPNDRFFAVRPEGSVSTLKIQRTERGDSAVYLCASSLTVDRVRNEQYFGPGTRLTVT.